Below, one T cell receptor (beta chain) is given with its context. The target antigen is unknown. The data derive from a study of OX40 agonist ivuxolimab in advanced cancers. General study results and limits: CD4+ and CD8+ blood T cells expanded clonally by week 6 at 0.1 to 3.0 mg/kg.

The CDR3 totals 13 residues. CDR1 is SEHNR, CDR2 FQNEAQ, per germline (reference sequence). V was pared by 5 bases and J by 7 bases, with 15 bases between. The protocol was immunoSEQ multiplex PCR, while the TCRdb copy is restricted to in-frame clones and leaves out a portion. The sample yields 50,000 to 70,000 clones, 93% seen once. J is TRBJ2-7 and V is TRBV7-9; no reliable D call. Source: CD4+ or CD8+ T cells sorted from blood, taken in a trial of the OX40 agonist ivuxolimab. The TCR was taken from an adult with an advanced solid tumor such as melanoma, head and neck, liver or kidney cancer. CDR3: CASSLDLFGEQYF. The CDR3 DNA is TGTGCCAGCAGCCTCGACTTGTTCGGAGAGCAGTACTTC.